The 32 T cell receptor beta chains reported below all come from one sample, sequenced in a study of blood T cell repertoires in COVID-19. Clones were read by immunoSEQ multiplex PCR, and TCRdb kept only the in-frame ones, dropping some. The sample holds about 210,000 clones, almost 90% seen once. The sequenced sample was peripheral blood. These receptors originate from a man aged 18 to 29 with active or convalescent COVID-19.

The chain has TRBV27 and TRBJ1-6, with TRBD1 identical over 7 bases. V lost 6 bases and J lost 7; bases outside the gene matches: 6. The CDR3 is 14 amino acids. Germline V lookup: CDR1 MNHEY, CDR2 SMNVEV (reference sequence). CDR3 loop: CASRKGQPNSPLHF. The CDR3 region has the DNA TGTGCCAGCAGAAAGGGACAGCCGAATTCACCCCTCCACTTT.

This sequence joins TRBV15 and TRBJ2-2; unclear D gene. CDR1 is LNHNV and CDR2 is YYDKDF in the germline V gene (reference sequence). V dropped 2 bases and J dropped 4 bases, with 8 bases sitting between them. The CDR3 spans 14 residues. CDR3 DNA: TGTGCCACCAGCAGAAGGTCTAGCACCGGGGAGCTGTTTTTT. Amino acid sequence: CATSRRSSTGELFF.

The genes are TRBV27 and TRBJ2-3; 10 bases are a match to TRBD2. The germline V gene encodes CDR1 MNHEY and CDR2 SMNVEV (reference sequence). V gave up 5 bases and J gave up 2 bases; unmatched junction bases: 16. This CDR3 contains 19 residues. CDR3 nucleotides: TGTGCCAGCAGTCGCCTTGGACTAGCGGCCGCCGACCTCACAGATACGCAGTATTTT. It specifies CASSRLGLAAADLTDTQYF.

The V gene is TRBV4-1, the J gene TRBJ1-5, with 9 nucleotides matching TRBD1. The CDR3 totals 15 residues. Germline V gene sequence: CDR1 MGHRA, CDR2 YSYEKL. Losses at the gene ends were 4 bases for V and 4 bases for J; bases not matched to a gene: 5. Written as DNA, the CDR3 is TGCGCCAGCAGCCTGGGGGACAGGGATAATCAGCCCCAGCATTTT. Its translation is CASSLGDRDNQPQHF.

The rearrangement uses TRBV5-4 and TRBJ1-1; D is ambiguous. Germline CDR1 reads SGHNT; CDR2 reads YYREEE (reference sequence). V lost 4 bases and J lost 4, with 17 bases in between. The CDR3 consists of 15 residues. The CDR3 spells CASSTGTTLSTEAFF. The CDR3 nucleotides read TGTGCCAGCAGCACTGGAACGACACTCTCCACTGAAGCTTTCTTT.

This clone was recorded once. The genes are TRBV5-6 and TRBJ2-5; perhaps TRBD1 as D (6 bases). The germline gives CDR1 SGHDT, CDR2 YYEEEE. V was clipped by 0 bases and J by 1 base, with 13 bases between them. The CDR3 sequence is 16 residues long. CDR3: CASSLGGPGFQETQYF. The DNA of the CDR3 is TGTGCCAGCAGCTTGGGGGGGCCCGGGTTCCAAGAGACCCAGTACTTC.

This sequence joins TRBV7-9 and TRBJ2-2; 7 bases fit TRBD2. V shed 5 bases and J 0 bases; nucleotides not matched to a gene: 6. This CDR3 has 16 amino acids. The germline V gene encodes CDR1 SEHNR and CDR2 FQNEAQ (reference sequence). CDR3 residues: CASSPGLTTNTGELFF. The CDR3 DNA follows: TGTGCCAGCAGCCCGGGACTAACCACGAACACCGGGGAGCTGTTTTTT. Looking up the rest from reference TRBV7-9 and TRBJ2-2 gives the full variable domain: DTGVSQNPRHKITKRGQNVTFRCDPISEHNRLYWYRQTLGQGPEFLTYFQNEAQLEKSRLLSDRFSAERPKGSFSTLEIQRTEQGDSAMYLCASSPGLTTNTGELFFGEGSRLTVL.

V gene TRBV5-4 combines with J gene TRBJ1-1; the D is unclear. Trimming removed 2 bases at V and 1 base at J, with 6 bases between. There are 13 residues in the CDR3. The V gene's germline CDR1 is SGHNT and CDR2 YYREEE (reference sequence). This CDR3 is CASSFPRNTEAFF. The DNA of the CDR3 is TGTGCCAGCAGCTTCCCCAGGAACACTGAAGCTTTCTTT. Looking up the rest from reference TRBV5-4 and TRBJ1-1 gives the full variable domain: ETGVTQSPTHLIKTRGQQVTLRCSSQSGHNTVSWYQQALGQGPQFIFQYYREEENGRGNFPPRFSGLQFPNYSSELNVNALELDDSALYLCASSFPRNTEAFFGQGTRLTVV.

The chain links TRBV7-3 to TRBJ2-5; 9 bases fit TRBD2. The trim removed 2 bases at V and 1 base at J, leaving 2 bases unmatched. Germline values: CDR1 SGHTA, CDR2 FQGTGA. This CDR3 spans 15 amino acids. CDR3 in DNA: TGTGCCAGCAGCTTAGCGGGAGGGTTCCAAGAGACCCAGTACTTC. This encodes CASSLAGGFQETQYF. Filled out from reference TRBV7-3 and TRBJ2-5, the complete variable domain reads GAGVSQTPSNKVTEKGKYVELRCDPISGHTALYWYRQSLGQGPEFLIYFQGTGAADDSGLPNDRFFAVRPEGSVSTLKIQRTERGDSAVYLCASSLAGGFQETQYFGPGTRLLVL.

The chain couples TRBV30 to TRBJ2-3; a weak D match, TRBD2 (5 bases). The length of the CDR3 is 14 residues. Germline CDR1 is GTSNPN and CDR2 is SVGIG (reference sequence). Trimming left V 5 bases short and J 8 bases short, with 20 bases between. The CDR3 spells CAWGIEAPRGTQYF. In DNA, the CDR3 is TGTGCCTGGGGGATCGAAGCCCCTCGGGGTACGCAGTATTTT. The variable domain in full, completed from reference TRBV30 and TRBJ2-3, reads SQTIHQWPATLVQPVGSPLSLECTVEGTSNPNLYWYRQAAGRGLQLLFYSVGIGQISSEVPQNLSASRPQDRQFILSSKKLLLSDSGFYLCAWGIEAPRGTQYFGPGTRLTVL.

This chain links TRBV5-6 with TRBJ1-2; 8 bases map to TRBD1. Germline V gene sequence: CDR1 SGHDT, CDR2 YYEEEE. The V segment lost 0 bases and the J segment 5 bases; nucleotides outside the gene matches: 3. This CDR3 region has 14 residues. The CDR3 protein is CASSLGQGIYGYTF. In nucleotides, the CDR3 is TGTGCCAGCAGCTTGGGACAGGGGATATATGGCTACACCTTC.

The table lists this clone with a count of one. The CDR3 reads CASKGASTDTQYF. The CDR3 region has the DNA TGTGCCAGCAAGGGGGCCAGCACAGATACGCAGTATTTT. The genes are TRBV5-6 and TRBJ2-3, with 7 bases identical to TRBD1. This CDR3 is built from 13 residues. Trimming removed 6 bases from V and 0 bases from J; junction bases left unmatched: 1. The germline V gene has CDR1 SGHDT and CDR2 YYEEEE.

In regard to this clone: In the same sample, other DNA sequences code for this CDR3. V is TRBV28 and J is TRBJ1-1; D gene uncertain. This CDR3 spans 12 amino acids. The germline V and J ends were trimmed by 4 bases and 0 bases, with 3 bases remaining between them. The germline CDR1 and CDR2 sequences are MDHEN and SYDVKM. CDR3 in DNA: TGTGCCAGCAGTTCGGTGAACACTGAAGCTTTCTTT. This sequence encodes CASSSVNTEAFF.

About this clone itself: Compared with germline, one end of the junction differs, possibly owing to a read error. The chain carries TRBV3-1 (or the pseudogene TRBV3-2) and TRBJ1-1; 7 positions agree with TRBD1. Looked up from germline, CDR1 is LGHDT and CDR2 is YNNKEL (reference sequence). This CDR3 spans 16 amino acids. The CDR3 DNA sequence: TGTGCCAACAGCCAAGATTTCAGGGGGTTGCACACTGAAGCTTTCTTT. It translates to CANSQDFRGLHTEAFF.

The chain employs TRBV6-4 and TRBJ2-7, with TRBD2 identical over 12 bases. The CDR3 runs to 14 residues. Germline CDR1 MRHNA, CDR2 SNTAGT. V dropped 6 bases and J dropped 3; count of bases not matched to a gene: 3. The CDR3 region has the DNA TGTGCCAGCAGGGCTAGCGGGAGGGGCTACGAGCAGTACTTC. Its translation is CASRASGRGYEQYF.

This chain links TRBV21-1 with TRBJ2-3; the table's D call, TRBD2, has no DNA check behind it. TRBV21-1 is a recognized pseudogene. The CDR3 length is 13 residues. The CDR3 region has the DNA TGTGCCAGCAGCAAGTGCGGCACAGATACGCAGTATTTT. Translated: CASSKCGTDTQYF.

The CDR3 spells CSVGSGIRDTEAFF. In nucleotides, the CDR3 is TGCAGCGTTGGTAGTGGCATTCGGGACACTGAAGCTTTCTTT. V gene TRBV29-1 combines with J gene TRBJ1-1; D ambiguous. CDR3 size: 14 residues. Germline V gene lookup returns CDR1 SQVTM and CDR2 ANQGSEA. V lost 4 bases, J lost 3 bases, and 15 bases lay in between.

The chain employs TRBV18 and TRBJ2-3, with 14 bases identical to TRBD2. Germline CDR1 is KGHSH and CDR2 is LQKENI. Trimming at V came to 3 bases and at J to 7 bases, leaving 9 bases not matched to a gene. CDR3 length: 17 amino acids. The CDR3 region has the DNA TGTGCCAGCTCACCGGCCGGGACTAGCGGGAGTGGAAATACGCAGTATTTT. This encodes CASSPAGTSGSGNTQYF.

The CDR3 protein is CASSRTGDTKNIQYF. CDR3 in DNA: TGTGCCAGCAGCCGGACAGGGGATACCAAAAACATTCAGTACTTC. This chain joins TRBV7-9 and TRBJ2-4, with 9 bases fitting TRBD1. The CDR3 totals 15 residues. CDR1 and CDR2 (germline): SEHNR, FQNEAQ (reference sequence). J gave up 2 bases and V 5 bases, and 4 bases lay outside the gene matches. Full variable domain (rest looked up from reference TRBV7-9 and TRBJ2-4): DTGVSQNPRHKITKRGQNVTFRCDPISEHNRLYWYRQTLGQGPEFLTYFQNEAQLEKSRLLSDRFSAERPKGSFSTLEIQRTEQGDSAMYLCASSRTGDTKNIQYFGAGTRLSVL.

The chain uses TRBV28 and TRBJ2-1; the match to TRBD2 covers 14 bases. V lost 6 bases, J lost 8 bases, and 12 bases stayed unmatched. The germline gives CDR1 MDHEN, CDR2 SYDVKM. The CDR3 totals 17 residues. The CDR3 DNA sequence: TGTGCCAGCAGCCGGGGGACTAGCGGGAGATTAATGGATGAGCAGTTCTTC. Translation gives CASSRGTSGRLMDEQFF.

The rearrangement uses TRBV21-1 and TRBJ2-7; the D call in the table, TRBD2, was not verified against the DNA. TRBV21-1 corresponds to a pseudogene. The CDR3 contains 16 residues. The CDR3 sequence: CARTNTGSGKSDEQYF. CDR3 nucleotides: TGTGCCAGAACGAACACAGGTAGCGGGAAGTCAGACGAGCAGTACTTC.

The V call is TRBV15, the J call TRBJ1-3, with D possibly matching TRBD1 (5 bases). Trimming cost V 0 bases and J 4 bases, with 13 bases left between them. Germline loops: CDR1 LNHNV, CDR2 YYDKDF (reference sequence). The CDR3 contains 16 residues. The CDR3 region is CATSRDRAGSGNTIYF. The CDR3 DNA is TGTGCCACCAGCAGAGATCGGGCAGGGTCAGGAAACACCATATATTTT.

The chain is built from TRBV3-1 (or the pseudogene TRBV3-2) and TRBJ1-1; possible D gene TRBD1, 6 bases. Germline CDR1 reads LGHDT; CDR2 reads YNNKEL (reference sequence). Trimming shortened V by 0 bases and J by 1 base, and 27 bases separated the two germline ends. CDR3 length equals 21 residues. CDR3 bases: TGTGCCAGCAGCCAAGATCCCCCCGGACAGCTCTATTTTAGCCAGAACACTGAAGCTTTCTTT. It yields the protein CASSQDPPGQLYFSQNTEAFF.

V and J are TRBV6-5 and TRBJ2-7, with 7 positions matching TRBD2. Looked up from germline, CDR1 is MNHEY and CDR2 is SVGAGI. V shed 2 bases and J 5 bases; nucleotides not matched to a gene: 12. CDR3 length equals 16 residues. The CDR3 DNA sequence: TGTGCCAGCAGTTACGAAGTGGGAGGGCCGAAGAACGAGCAGTACTTC. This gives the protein CASSYEVGGPKNEQYF.

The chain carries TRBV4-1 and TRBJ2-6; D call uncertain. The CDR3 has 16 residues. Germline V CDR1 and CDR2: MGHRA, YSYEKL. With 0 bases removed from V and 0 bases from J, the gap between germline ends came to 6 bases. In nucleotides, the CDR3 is TGCGCCAGCAGCCAAGATCTGGCCTCTGGGGCCAACGTCCTGACTTTC. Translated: CASSQDLASGANVLTF.

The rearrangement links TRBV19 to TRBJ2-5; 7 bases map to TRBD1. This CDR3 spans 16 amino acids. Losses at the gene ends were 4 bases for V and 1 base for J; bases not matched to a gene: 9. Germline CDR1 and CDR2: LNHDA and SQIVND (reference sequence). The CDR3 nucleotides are TGTGCCAGTAGTACAATTCTATGGACAGGCCAAGAGACCCAGTACTTC. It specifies CASSTILWTGQETQYF.

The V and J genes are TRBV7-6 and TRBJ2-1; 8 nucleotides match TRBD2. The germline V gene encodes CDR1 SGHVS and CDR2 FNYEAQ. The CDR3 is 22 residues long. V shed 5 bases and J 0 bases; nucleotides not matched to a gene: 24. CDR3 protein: CASSPYSIGFSSGFGSYNEQFF. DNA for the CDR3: TGTGCCAGCAGCCCCTATTCGATTGGGTTTTCTAGCGGGTTCGGCTCCTACAATGAGCAGTTCTTC.

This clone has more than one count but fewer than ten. The CDR3 DNA reads as TGTGCCAGCAGCCAGGCCACAGGGGCCGGAAGCTACGAGCAGTACTTC. It is translated as CASSQATGAGSYEQYF. The rearrangement links TRBV4-2 to TRBJ2-7; 7 bases align to TRBD1. The V segment lost 3 bases and the J segment 3 bases; nucleotides outside the gene matches: 11. CDR3 length equals 16 residues. Per germline, CDR1 LGHNA and CDR2 YNFKEQ.

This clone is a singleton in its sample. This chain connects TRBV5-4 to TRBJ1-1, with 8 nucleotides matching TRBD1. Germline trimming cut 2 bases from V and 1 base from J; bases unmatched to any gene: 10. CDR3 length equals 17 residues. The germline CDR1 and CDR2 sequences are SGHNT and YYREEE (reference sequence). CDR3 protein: CASSFFLGQARNTEAFF. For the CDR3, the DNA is TGTGCCAGCAGCTTTTTCCTGGGACAGGCTAGGAACACTGAAGCTTTCTTT.

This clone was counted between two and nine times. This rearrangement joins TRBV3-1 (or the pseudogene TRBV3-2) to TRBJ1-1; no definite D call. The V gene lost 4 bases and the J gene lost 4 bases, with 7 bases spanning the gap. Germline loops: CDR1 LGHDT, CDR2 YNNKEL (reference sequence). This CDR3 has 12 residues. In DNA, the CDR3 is TGTGCCAGCAGCCCAGGTCGCACTGAAGCTTTCTTT. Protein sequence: CASSPGRTEAFF.

CDR3 sequence: CASSPLPGQGNYGYTF. For the CDR3, the DNA is TGTGCCAGCAGCCCCCTCCCTGGACAGGGGAACTATGGCTACACCTTC. The chain employs TRBV3-1 (or the pseudogene TRBV3-2) and TRBJ1-2, with 9 bases lining up with TRBD1. CDR1 and CDR2 from the germline V gene are LGHDT and YNNKEL (reference sequence). V was pared by 4 bases and J by 2 bases, with 8 bases of the junction left unmatched. The length of the CDR3 is 16 residues.

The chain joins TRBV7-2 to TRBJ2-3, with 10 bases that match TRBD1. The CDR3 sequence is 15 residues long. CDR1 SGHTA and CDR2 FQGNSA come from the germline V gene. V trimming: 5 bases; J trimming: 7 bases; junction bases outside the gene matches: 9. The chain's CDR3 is CASSPGQGGSYTQYF. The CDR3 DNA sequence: TGTGCCAGCAGCCCCGGACAGGGGGGTTCCTATACGCAGTATTTT.